One and the same sample provided the 13 T cell receptor beta chains below, sequenced in a study of breast tumors, draining lymph nodes, adjacent tissues. TCRdb ran MiXCR on the multiplex PCR reads and lists one entry per CDR3 protein. Here the sample spans 80,000 to 130,000 distinct CDR3 sequences, less than 25% being singletons. The lymph nodes were axillary draining lymph nodes from breast cancer patients. Sequencing was done on a sample of axillary lymph node tissue. The receptors derive from a female donor with breast cancer. Some clones in this sample may be carry-over from other donors' samples.

For this clonotype: Mismatch with germline at one junction end may stem from a read error. The V gene is TRBV5-6, the J gene TRBJ2-1, with D possibly being TRBD1 (6 bases). CDR3 size: 13 residues. Germline lookup yields CDR1 SGHDT and CDR2 YYEEEE. Here the CDR3 DNA reads TGTGCCAGCAGCTTCTACAGGGCCAATCAGCAGTTCTTC. This encodes CASSFYRANQQFF.

A single count supports this clonotype. One end of the junction fails to match germline, which may point to a read error. The chain joins TRBV3-1 to TRBJ2-1, with 11 bases aligning to TRBD2. CDR1 LGHDT and CDR2 YNNKEL come from the germline V gene (reference sequence). The CDR3 spans 19 residues. As DNA, the CDR3 is TGTGCCAGCAGCCAAGTTCCCACCGGGACTAGCGGCTCCTACAATGAGCAGTCCTTC. Translating gives CASSQVPTGTSGSYNEQSF.

This clonotype was seen ten or more times. This chain joins TRBV3-1 and TRBJ1-2; TRBD1 aligns across 7 bases. With V trimmed by 4 bases and J by 4 bases, 12 bases remained unmatched. Germline CDR1 LGHDT, CDR2 YNNKEL (reference sequence). The length of the CDR3 is 16 residues. The CDR3 region is CASSPLGRGRVYGYTF. CDR3 bases: TGTGCCAGCAGCCCCCTGGGGAGGGGGCGAGTCTATGGCTACACCTTC. Combining the CDR3 with reference TRBV3-1 and TRBJ1-2 gives the whole variable domain DTAVSQTPKYLVTQMGNDKSIKCEQNLGHDTMYWYKQDSKKFLKIMFSYNNKELIINETVPNRFSPKSPDKAHLNLHINSLELGDSAVYFCASSPLGRGRVYGYTFGSGTRLTVV.

To note about this clonotype: Since a much larger clone is just one base distant, this may be a read error. The chain is built from TRBV4-1 and TRBJ1-3, with TRBD1 as a possible D gene (5 bases). CDR1 and CDR2 from the germline V gene are MGHRA and YSYEKL. This CDR3 has 18 amino acids. The CDR3 DNA follows: TGCGCCAGCAGCCATCCCGGGACTCCTGAGGGAACTGGAAACACCATATGTTTT. As protein: CASSHPGTPEGTGNTICF.

This clonotype was seen at least ten times. The chain carries TRBV27 and TRBJ2-7; D remains ambiguous. V was clipped by 4 bases and J by 3 bases, with 16 bases between them. CDR1 is MNHEY and CDR2 is SMNVEV in the germline V gene (reference sequence). CDR3 size: 15 residues. This chain's CDR3 is CASSWKGPDFYEQYF. The CDR3 DNA reads as TGTGCCAGCAGTTGGAAAGGACCAGATTTCTACGAGCAGTACTTC.

This clonotype was counted at least ten times. This chain connects TRBV6-5 to TRBJ2-7, with 14 bases matching TRBD2. This CDR3 is built from 14 residues. From germline, CDR1 is MNHEY and CDR2 SVGAGI. Trimming removed 7 bases from V and 4 bases from J; junction bases left unmatched: 3. As DNA, the CDR3 is TGTGCCAGCACCAGGACTAGCGGGAGGTACGAGCAGTACTTC. Translated: CASTRTSGRYEQYF.

This clonotype has a count of ten or more. The chain couples TRBV5-6 to TRBJ2-7; a weak D match, TRBD2 (5 bases). Trimming left V 4 bases short and J 2 bases short, with 16 bases between. Germline lookup yields CDR1 SGHDT and CDR2 YYEEEE. The CDR3 is 15 residues long. CDR3 bases: TGTGCCAGCAGCGCCCGAGTCCGGACTGCCTACGAGCAGTACTTC. Its translation: CASSARVRTAYEQYF.

This clonotype has at least ten counts. This chain joins TRBV11-2 and TRBJ1-2, with D unclear. The CDR3 loop spans 12 amino acids. The germline V gene encodes CDR1 SGHAT and CDR2 FQNNGV. V was trimmed by 3 bases and J by 1 base, leaving 3 bases between them. The CDR3 bases are TGTGCCAGCAGCTTCAATAACTATGGCTACACCTTC. Amino acids: CASSFNNYGYTF.

This clonotype was recorded a few times. An end of the junction does not agree with germline; a read error may underlie this. V is TRBV20-1 and J is TRBJ2-7; the D gene is possibly TRBD1 (6 bases). The germline V gene encodes CDR1 DFQATT and CDR2 SNEGSKA (reference sequence). The CDR3 is 13 residues long. CDR3 in DNA: TGCAGTGCCCTCTGGGCACAGGGCTACGAGCAGCACTTC. Translated: CSALWAQGYEQHF.

This clonotype was counted ten times or more. The chain employs TRBV20-1 and TRBJ1-4, with TRBD1 matching 10 bases. CDR3 length: 15 residues. Germline trimming cut 4 bases from V and 7 bases from J; bases unmatched to any gene: 9. Looked up from germline, CDR1 is DFQATT and CDR2 is SNEGSKA (reference sequence). CDR3: CSANRDRGFGEKLFF. The CDR3 region has the DNA TGCAGTGCTAACAGGGACAGGGGATTCGGTGAAAAACTGTTTTTT.

There are many counts of this clonotype. The chain carries TRBV25-1 and TRBJ2-7; the D is unclear. The germline V gene has CDR1 MGHDK and CDR2 SYGVNS. CDR3 size: 13 residues. The V end lost 6 bases, the J end lost 2 bases, and 11 bases lay between the germline ends. The CDR3 coding sequence is TGTGCCAGCAGGGGTCCGTCCACCTACGAGCAGTACTTC. Translated, it gives CASRGPSTYEQYF.

There are many counts of this clonotype. This chain links TRBV2 with TRBJ2-6; a weak D match, TRBD2 (5 bases). The V end was cut by 8 bases, the J end by 2 bases, with 10 bases between. CDR1 SNHLY and CDR2 FYNNEI come from the germline V gene. The CDR3 has 14 amino acids. CDR3 nucleotide sequence: TGTGCCAGCGTCGGGGTAGCTGGGGCCAACGTCCTGACTTTC. Protein sequence: CASVGVAGANVLTF.

To note about this clonotype: Sequence at one end of the junction differs from germline and may be a read error. This rearrangement joins TRBV27 to TRBJ2-5; a weak D match, TRBD2 (6 bases). The CDR3 contains 16 residues. In germline, CDR1 is MNHEY, CDR2 SMNVEV (reference sequence). This CDR3 is CAGRPRTHGGQETQYF. CDR3 DNA sequence: TGTGCCGGCAGACCGAGGACCCATGGGGGGCAAGAGACCCAGTACTTC.